This paragraph reports one T cell receptor (beta chain). V was shortened by 6 bases and J by 3 bases, with 17 bases between the two germline ends. The CDR3 length is 15 residues. CDR1 is MDHEN and CDR2 is SYDVKM in the germline V gene. This sample is drawn from a study of control samples from healthy donors and cancer patients. Assay: immunoSEQ multiplex PCR; the TCRdb copy retains only in-frame clones and omits some. The sample holds over 200,000 clones; roughly 82% are singletons and the top ten take roughly 13%. This chain links TRBV28 with TRBJ2-5, with a tentative D call TRBD2 (6 bases). The sequence came from a woman aged 60-70 years with lung cancer. Sequencing was done on a sample of PBMCs. The CDR3 spells CASSPGGSWEETQYF. In nucleotides, the CDR3 is TGTGCCAGCAGCCCTGGAGGGTCCTGGGAAGAGACCCAGTACTTC.